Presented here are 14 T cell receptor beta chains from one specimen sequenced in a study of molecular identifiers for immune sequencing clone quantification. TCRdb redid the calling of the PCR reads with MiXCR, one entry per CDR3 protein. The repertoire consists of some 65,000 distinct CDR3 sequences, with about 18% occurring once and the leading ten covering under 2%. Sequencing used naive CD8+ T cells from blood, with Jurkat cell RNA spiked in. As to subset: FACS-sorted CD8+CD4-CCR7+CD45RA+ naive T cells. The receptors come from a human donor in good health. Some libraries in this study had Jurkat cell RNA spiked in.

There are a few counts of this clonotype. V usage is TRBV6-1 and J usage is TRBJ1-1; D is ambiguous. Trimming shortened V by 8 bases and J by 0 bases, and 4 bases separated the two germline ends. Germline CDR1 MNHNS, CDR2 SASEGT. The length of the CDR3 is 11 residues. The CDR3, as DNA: TGTGCCAGCGGCCTGAACACTGAAGCTTTCTTT. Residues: CASGLNTEAFF.

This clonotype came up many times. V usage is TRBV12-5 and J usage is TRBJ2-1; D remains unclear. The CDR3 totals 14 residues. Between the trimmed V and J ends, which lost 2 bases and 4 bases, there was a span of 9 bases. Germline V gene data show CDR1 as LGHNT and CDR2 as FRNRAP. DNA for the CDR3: TGTGCTAGTGGTTTGAGGACGGATTACAATGAGCAGTTCTTC. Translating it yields CASGLRTDYNEQFF.

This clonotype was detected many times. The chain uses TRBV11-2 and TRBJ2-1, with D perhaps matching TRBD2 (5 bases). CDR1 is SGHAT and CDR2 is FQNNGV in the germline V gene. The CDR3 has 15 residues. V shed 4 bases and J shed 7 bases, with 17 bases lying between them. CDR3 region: CASSSRTGLFNEQFF. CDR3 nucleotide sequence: TGTGCCAGCAGCTCAAGGACTGGGTTGTTTAATGAGCAGTTCTTC.

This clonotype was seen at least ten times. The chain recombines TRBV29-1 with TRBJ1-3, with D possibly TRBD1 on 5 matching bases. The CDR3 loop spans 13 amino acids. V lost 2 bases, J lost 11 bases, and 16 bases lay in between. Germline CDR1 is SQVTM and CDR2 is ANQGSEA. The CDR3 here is CSVEFSVEGSIYF. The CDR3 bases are TGCAGCGTTGAATTCAGTGTGGAGGGGTCCATATATTTT. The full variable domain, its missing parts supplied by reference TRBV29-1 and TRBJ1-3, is SAVISQKPSRDICQRGTSLTIQCQVDSQVTMMFWYRQQPGQSLTLIATANQGSEATYESGFVIDKFPISRPNLTFSTLTVSNMSPEDSSIYLCSVEFSVEGSIYFGEGSWLTVV.

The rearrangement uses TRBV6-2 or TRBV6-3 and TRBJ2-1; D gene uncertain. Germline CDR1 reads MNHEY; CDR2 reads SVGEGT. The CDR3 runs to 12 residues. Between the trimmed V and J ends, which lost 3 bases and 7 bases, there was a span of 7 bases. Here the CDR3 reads CASSYSPNEQFF. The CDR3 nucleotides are TGTGCCAGCAGTTATAGCCCTAATGAGCAGTTCTTC.

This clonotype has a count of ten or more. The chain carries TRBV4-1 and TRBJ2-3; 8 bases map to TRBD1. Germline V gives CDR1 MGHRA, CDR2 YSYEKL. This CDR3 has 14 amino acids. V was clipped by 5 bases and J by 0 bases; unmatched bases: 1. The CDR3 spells CASSRTGSTDTQYF. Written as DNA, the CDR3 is TGCGCCAGCAGCAGGACAGGGAGCACAGATACGCAGTATTTT.

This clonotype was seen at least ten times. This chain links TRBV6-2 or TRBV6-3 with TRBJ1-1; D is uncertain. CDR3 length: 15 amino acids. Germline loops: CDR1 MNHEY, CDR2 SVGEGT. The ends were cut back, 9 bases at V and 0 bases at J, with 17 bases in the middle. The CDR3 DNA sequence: TGTGCCAGTAACAGCCGGCGCGATCTGAACACTGAAGCTTTCTTT. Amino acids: CASNSRRDLNTEAFF.

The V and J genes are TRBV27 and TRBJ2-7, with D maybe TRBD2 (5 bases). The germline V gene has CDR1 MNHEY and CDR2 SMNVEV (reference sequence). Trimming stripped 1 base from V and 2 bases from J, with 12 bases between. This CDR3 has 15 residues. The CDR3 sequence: CASSLWASSTYEQYF. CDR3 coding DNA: TGTGCCAGCAGTTTATGGGCTAGCAGTACCTACGAGCAGTACTTC.

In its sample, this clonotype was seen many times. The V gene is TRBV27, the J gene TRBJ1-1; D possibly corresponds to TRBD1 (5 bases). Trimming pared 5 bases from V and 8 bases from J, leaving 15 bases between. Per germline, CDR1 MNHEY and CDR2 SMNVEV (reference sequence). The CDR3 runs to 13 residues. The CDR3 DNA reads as TGTGCCAGCAGTCTCTACGACAGCGAAGAAGCTTTCTTT. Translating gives CASSLYDSEEAFF.

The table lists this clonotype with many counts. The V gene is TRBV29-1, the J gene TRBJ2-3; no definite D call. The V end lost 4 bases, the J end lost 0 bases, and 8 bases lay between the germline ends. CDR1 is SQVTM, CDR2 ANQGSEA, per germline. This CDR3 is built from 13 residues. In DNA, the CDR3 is TGCAGCGTTGCGGTCAGTAGCACAGATACGCAGTATTTT. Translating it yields CSVAVSSTDTQYF.

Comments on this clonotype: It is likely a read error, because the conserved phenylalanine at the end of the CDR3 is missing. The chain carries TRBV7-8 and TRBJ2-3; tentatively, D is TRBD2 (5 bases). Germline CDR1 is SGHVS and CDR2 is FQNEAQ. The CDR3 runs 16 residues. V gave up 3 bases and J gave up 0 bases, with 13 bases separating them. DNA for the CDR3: TGTGCCAGCAGCTTCGCCTACGGACTCAGCACAGATACGCAGTATTCC. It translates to CASSFAYGLSTDTQYS.

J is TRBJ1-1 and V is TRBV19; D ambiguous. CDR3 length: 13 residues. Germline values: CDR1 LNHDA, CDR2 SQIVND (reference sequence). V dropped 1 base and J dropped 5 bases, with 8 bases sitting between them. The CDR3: CASSIGTGTEAFF. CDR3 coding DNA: TGTGCCAGTAGTATAGGGACCGGGACTGAAGCTTTCTTT. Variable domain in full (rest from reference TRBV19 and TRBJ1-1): DGGITQSPKYLFRKEGQNVTLSCEQNLNHDAMYWYRQDPGQGLRLIYYSQIVNDFQKGDIAEGYSVSREKKESFPLTVTSAQKNPTAFYLCASSIGTGTEAFFGQGTRLTVV.

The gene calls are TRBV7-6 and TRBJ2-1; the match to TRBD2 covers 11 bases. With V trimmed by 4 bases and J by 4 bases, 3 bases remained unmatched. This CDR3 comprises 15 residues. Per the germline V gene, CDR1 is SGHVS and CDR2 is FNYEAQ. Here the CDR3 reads CASSSRLAGYNEQFF. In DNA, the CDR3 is TGTGCCAGCAGCTCACGACTAGCGGGATACAATGAGCAGTTCTTC.

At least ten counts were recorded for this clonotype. As DNA, the CDR3 is TGTGCCAGCAGCGTCGGACAGATAACTGAAGCTTTCTTT. Protein product: CASSVGQITEAFF. This chain uses TRBV7-9 with TRBJ1-1, with D perhaps TRBD1 (6 bases). In germline, CDR1 is SEHNR, CDR2 FQNEAQ (reference sequence). CDR3 size: 13 residues. V lost 5 bases and J lost 5, with 12 bases in between.